Presented here are 16 T cell receptor beta chains from one specimen sequenced in a study of shared clonotypes between healthy human individuals. The protocol was immunoSEQ multiplex PCR, while the TCRdb copy is restricted to in-frame clones and leaves out a portion. The sample includes roughly 1 million clones, 70% to 80% of them seen just once. Sequencing was performed on memory CD4+ T cells from PBMCs. As to subset: CD45RA-negative fraction. These receptors all come from a young man in good health. Some clones in this sample may be carry-over from other donors' samples.

This chain links TRBV27 with TRBJ2-6; possibly TRBD2 for D (6 bases). The V gene lost 6 bases and the J gene lost 2 bases, with 8 bases spanning the gap. CDR3 length equals 14 residues. Germline V gene lookup returns CDR1 MNHEY and CDR2 SMNVEV (reference sequence). The CDR3 sequence is CASSGTAGANVLTF. The DNA of the CDR3 is TGTGCCAGCAGCGGGACTGCTGGGGCCAACGTCCTGACTTTC.

The V call is TRBV4-2, the J call TRBJ2-1; D not resolved. The CDR3 is 12 residues long. Between the trimmed V and J ends, which lost 0 bases and 10 bases, there was a span of 7 bases. Germline CDR1 LGHNA, CDR2 YNFKEQ. CDR3: CASSQETREQFF. The CDR3 DNA reads TGTGCCAGCAGCCAAGAGACGCGGGAGCAGTTCTTC.

The V call is TRBV7-6, the J call TRBJ2-1; maybe TRBD1 (6 bases). The CDR3 covers 15 residues. Deletions cut 4 bases from V and 7 bases from J, with 17 bases between. The germline gives CDR1 SGHVS, CDR2 FNYEAQ. The CDR3, as DNA: TGTGCCAGCAGCTCCCCCTTCGGCAGGGGTAATGAGCAGTTCTTC. Residues: CASSSPFGRGNEQFF.

This clone was counted a few times. The DNA for the CDR3 is TGTGCCAGCAGCCCCCAGACAGGCCTTCTAGGGGACGAGCAGTACTTC. Translating it yields CASSPQTGLLGDEQYF. This sequence joins TRBV11-1 and TRBJ2-7; D might be TRBD1 (6 bases). The V end was cut by 5 bases, the J end by 5 bases, with 22 bases between. The germline CDR1 and CDR2 sequences are SGHAT and FQDESV (reference sequence). The CDR3 totals 16 residues. The full variable domain, rest sourced from reference TRBV11-1 and TRBJ2-7, is EAEVAQSPRYKITEKSQAVAFWCDPISGHATLYWYRQILGQGPELLVQFQDESVVDDSQLPKDRFSAERLKGVDSTLKIQPAELGDSAMYLCASSPQTGLLGDEQYFGPGTRLTVT.

The CDR3 region has the DNA TGCGCCAGCAGGACGAGGTCCTATGCAGATACGCAGTATTTT. Translation: CASRTRSYADTQYF. The gene calls are TRBV5-1 and TRBJ2-3; D gene unclear. CDR1 and CDR2 from the germline V gene are SGHRS and YFSETQ. The CDR3 loop spans 14 amino acids. The V gene lost 5 bases and the J gene lost 4 bases, with 14 bases spanning the gap. The full variable domain, with the rest looked up from reference TRBV5-1 and TRBJ2-3, is KAGVTQTPRYLIKTRGQQVTLSCSPISGHRSVSWYQQTPGQGLQFLFEYFSETQRNKGNFPGRFSGRQFSNSRSEMNVSTLELGDSALYLCASRTRSYADTQYFGPGTRLTVL.

V and J are TRBV6-1 and TRBJ1-3; D gene uncertain. Germline assignment: CDR1 MNHNS and CDR2 SASEGT. The CDR3 spans 13 residues. Trimming shortened V by 8 bases and J by 3 bases, and 11 bases separated the two germline ends. The CDR3: CASVLMVGNTIYF. CDR3 sequence (DNA): TGTGCCAGCGTGTTGATGGTTGGAAACACCATATATTTT.

This chain uses TRBV30 with TRBJ2-5; D unclear. The CDR3 is 13 amino acids. CDR1 is GTSNPN and CDR2 is SVGIG in the germline V gene (reference sequence). The V and J ends lost 4 bases and 5 bases respectively, with 14 bases between them. Here the CDR3 reads CAWKQNRRETQYF. In nucleotides, the CDR3 is TGTGCCTGGAAACAAAATCGACGGGAGACCCAGTACTTC.

The chain combines TRBV11-2 with TRBJ2-3; 12 bases map to TRBD2. CDR3 length equals 17 residues. The germline gives CDR1 SGHAT, CDR2 FQNNGV. V shed 0 bases, J shed 7 bases, and the junction held 8 bases outside the gene matches. In DNA form, the CDR3 reads TGTGCCAGCAGCTTAGATGCGACTAGCGGGAGTATATATACGCAGTATTTT. Protein: CASSLDATSGSIYTQYF.

The table lists this clone with a count of one. The rearrangement uses TRBV10-3 and TRBJ2-7; no reliable D call. The germline CDR1 and CDR2 sequences are ENHRY and SYGVKD. V lost 2 bases and J 5 bases, leaving 7 bases between the germline ends. The CDR3 runs to 12 residues. The CDR3 loop is CAISEITDEQYF. The CDR3 DNA follows: TGTGCCATCAGTGAGATCACCGACGAGCAGTACTTC.

The chain recombines TRBV19 with TRBJ2-4; 8 nucleotides line up with TRBD2. The germline gives CDR1 LNHDA, CDR2 SQIVND (reference sequence). V trimming: 6 bases; J trimming: 0 bases; junction bases outside the gene matches: 7. The CDR3 is 16 residues long. This CDR3 reads CASRPPSGLAKNIQYF. The CDR3 DNA follows: TGTGCCAGTAGACCTCCTAGCGGGTTAGCCAAAAACATTCAGTACTTC. Complete variable domain (other parts from reference TRBV19 and TRBJ2-4): DGGITQSPKYLFRKEGQNVTLSCEQNLNHDAMYWYRQDPGQGLRLIYYSQIVNDFQKGDIAEGYSVSREKKESFPLTVTSAQKNPTAFYLCASRPPSGLAKNIQYFGAGTRLSVL.

The chain joins TRBV10-3 to TRBJ1-2, with 10 positions matching TRBD1. Losses at the gene ends were 11 bases for V and 8 bases for J; bases not matched to a gene: 14. Germline loops: CDR1 ENHRY, CDR2 SYGVKD. The CDR3 sequence is 14 residues long. The CDR3 DNA reads as TGTGCCTCAGAGACGGGGACAGGGGACAGGGGCTACACCTTC. Amino acid sequence: CASETGTGDRGYTF.

In its sample, this clone was seen once. The chain recombines TRBV11-2 with TRBJ2-2, with 8 bases lining up with TRBD2. The CDR3 sequence is 16 residues long. Germline V lookup: CDR1 SGHAT, CDR2 FQNNGV. V was pared by 6 bases and J by 7 bases, with 13 bases of the junction left unmatched. The CDR3: CASRRKGAGDVGELFF. CDR3 DNA: TGTGCCAGCAGGAGAAAAGGAGCGGGAGACGTCGGGGAGCTGTTTTTT.

The J gene is TRBJ2-7, the V gene TRBV19, with 12 bases identical to TRBD2. The CDR3 has 17 residues. With V trimmed by 1 base and J by 0 bases, 4 bases remained unmatched. Germline-derived CDR1 and CDR2 are LNHDA and SQIVND (reference sequence). The CDR3, as DNA: TGTGCCAGTAGTATAGGGACTAGCGGGATCTCCTCCTACGAGCAGTACTTC. Protein: CASSIGTSGISSYEQYF. Combining the CDR3 with reference TRBV19 and TRBJ2-7 gives the whole variable domain DGGITQSPKYLFRKEGQNVTLSCEQNLNHDAMYWYRQDPGQGLRLIYYSQIVNDFQKGDIAEGYSVSREKKESFPLTVTSAQKNPTAFYLCASSIGTSGISSYEQYFGPGTRLTVT.

The V gene is TRBV28, the J gene TRBJ2-1, with D unresolved. The CDR3 sequence is 11 residues long. CDR1 and CDR2 (germline): MDHEN, SYDVKM. Trimming removed 4 bases from V and 10 bases from J, with 8 bases in between. The CDR3 coding sequence is TGTGCCAGCAGTTCTAGAGGCGAGCAGTTCTTC. This translates into CASSSRGEQFF.

The rearrangement links TRBV7-9 to TRBJ2-3; 7 bases match TRBD2. In germline, CDR1 is SEHNR, CDR2 FQNEAQ (reference sequence). V trimming: 2 bases; J trimming: 5 bases; junction bases outside the gene matches: 1. This CDR3 region has 13 residues. The CDR3 reads CASSLSGGDTQYF. CDR3 coding DNA: TGTGCCAGCAGCTTATCGGGGGGAGATACGCAGTATTTT.

The chain uses TRBV28 and TRBJ2-1; the match to TRBD2 covers 14 bases. Per germline, CDR1 MDHEN and CDR2 SYDVKM. This CDR3 contains 16 residues. V gave up 6 bases and J gave up 6 bases; unmatched junction bases: 7. The CDR3 sequence is CASRYGGTSGSNEQFF. The DNA of the CDR3 is TGTGCCAGCAGGTACGGGGGGACTAGCGGGAGCAATGAGCAGTTCTTC.